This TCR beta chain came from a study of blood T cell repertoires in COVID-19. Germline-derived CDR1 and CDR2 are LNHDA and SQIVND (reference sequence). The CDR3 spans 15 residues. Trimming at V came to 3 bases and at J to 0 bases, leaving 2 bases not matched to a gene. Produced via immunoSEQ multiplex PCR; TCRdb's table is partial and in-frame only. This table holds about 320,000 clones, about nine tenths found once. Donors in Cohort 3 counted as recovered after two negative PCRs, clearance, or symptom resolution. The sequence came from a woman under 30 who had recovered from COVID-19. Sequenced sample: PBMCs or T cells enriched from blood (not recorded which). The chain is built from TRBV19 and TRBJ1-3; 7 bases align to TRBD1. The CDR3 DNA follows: TGTGCCAGTAGTATGGGGACAGACTCTGGAAACACCATATATTTT. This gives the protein CASSMGTDSGNTIYF. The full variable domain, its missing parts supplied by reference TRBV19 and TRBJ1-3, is DGGITQSPKYLFRKEGQNVTLSCEQNLNHDAMYWYRQDPGQGLRLIYYSQIVNDFQKGDIAEGYSVSREKKESFPLTVTSAQKNPTAFYLCASSMGTDSGNTIYFGEGSWLTVV.